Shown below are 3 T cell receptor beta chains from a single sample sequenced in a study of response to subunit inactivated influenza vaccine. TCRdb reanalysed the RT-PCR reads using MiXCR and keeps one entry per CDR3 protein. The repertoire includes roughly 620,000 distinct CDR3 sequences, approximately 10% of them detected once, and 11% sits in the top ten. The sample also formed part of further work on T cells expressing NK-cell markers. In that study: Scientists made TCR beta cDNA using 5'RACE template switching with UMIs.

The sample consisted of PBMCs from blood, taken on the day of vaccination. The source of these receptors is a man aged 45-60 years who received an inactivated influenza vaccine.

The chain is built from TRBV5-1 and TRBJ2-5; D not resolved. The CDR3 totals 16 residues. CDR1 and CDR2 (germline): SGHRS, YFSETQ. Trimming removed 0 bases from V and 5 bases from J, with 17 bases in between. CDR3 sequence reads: CASSLATGHLAETQYF. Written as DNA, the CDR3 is TGCGCCAGCAGCTTGGCCACGGGTCACCTCGCCGAGACCCAGTACTTC.

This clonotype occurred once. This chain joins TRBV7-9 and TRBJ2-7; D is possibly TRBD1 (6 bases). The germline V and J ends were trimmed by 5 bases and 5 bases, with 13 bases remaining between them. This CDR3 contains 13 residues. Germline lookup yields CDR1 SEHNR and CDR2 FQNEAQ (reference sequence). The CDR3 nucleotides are TGTGCCAGCAGCCTAGACAGGACCCACGAGCAGTACTTC. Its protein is CASSLDRTHEQYF.

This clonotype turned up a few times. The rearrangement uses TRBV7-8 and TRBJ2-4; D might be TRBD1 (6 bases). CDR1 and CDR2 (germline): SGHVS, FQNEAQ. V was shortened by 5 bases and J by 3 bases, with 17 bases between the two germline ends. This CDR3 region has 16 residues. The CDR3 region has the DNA TGTGCCAGCAGCCCCCTTAGGCAGGGGAACAAAAACATTCAGTACTTC. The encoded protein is CASSPLRQGNKNIQYF. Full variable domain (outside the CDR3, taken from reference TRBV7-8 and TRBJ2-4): GAGVSQSPRYKVAKRGQDVALRCDPISGHVSLFWYQQALGQGPEFLTYFQNEAQLDKSGLPSDRFFAERPEGSVSTLKIQRTQQEDSAVYLCASSPLRQGNKNIQYFGAGTRLSVL.